This T cell receptor (beta chain) was observed in a study of CXCR3-negative and CXCR3-positive naive CD8 T cells. Study results and caveats: TCR strength was inferred from TRB CDR3 properties, while surface CD5 was comparable between naive subsets.

The TRB cDNA libraries were prepared by 5' RACE with UMI labels. After re-calling the 5' RACE reads, TCRdb lists one entry per CDR3 protein, DNA absent. This table holds fewer than 80,000 distinct CDR3 sequences. Regarding this clonotype: Its cognate antigen is unknown.

The CDR3 consists of 12 residues. Germline CDR1 DFQATT, CDR2 SNEGSKA (reference sequence). The sequenced material came from naive CXCR3- CD8+ T cells from blood. The subset is: CD45RO-CCR7+CD27+CD95- naive CD8+ T cells lacking CXCR3 (TNR3-). The chain combines TRBV20-1 with TRBJ2-7. The sequence came from a human donor in good health. Some clones in this sample may be carry-over from other donors' samples. CDR3 loop: CSVRGSTYEQYF.